One T cell receptor beta chain is described in this entry. As yet, its antigen is unknown. These data come from a study of T cells after yellow fever vaccination. TCRdb used MiXCR to reprocess the 5' RACE reads, holding one entry per CDR3 protein. The sample has 200,000 to 300,000 distinct CDR3 sequences, around 6.7% seen once. Broader study findings: Clones that expanded after primary vaccination mostly reappeared after the booster (nearly 98% CD4, around 87% CD8).

CDR3 length: 15 residues. Losses at the gene ends were 1 base for V and 3 bases for J; bases not matched to a gene: 5. CDR1 MNHEY and CDR2 SVGAGI come from the germline V gene. Sequences were derived from CD4+ T cells sorted from PBMCs, sampled on the day of the yellow fever booster vaccination. The chain joins TRBV6-5 to TRBJ2-7; TRBD1 aligns across 8 bases. The clonotype originates from a young man who received the YFV17D yellow fever vaccine. The CDR3 bases are TGTGCCAGCAGTTACTTAGGACAGGGCTACTACGAGCAGTACTTC. Amino acids: CASSYLGQGYYEQYF.